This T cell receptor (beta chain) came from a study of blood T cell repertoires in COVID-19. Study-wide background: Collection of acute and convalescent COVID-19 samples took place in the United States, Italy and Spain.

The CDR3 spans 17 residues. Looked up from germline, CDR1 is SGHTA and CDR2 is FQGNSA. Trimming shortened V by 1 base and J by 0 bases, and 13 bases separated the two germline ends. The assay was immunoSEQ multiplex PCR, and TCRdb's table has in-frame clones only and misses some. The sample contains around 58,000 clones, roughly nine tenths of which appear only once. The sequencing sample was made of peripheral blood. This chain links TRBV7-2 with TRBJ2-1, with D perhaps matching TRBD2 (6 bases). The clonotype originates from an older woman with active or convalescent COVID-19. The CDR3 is CASSLVGRGTSYNEQFF. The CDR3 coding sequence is TGTGCCAGCAGCTTAGTGGGCCGGGGGACCTCCTACAATGAGCAGTTCTTC.